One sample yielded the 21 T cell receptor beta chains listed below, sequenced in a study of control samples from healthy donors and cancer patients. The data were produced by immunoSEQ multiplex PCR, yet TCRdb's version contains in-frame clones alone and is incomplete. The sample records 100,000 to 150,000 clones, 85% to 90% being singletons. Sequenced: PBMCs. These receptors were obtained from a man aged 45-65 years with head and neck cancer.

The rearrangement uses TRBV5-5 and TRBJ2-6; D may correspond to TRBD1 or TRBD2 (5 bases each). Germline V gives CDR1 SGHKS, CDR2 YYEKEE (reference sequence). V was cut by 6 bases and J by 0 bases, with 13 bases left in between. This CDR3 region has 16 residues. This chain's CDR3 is CASTKEGYSGANVLTF. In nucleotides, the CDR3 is TGTGCCAGCACCAAAGAGGGGTACTCTGGGGCCAACGTCCTGACTTTC.

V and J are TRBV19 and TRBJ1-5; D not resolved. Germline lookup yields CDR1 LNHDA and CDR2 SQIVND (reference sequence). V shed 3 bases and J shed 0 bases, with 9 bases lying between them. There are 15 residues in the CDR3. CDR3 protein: CASSIWVNSNQPQHF. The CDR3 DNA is TGTGCCAGTAGTATTTGGGTAAATAGCAATCAGCCCCAGCATTTT.

The CDR3, as DNA: TGTGCCAGCAGTGAAGAGAGCTCCTATAATTCACCCCTCCACTTT. Translation: CASSEESSYNSPLHF. The chain couples TRBV2 to TRBJ1-6; D unresolved. There are 15 residues in the CDR3. Germline CDR1 is SNHLY and CDR2 is FYNNEI. V lost 1 base to trimming and J lost 0 bases, with 4 bases between them. The entire variable domain, with the rest obtained from reference TRBV2 and TRBJ1-6, is as follows: EPEVTQTPSHQVTQMGQEVILRCVPISNHLYFYWYRQILGQKVEFLVSFYNNEISEKSEIFDDQFSVERPDGSNFTLKIRSTKLEDSAMYFCASSEESSYNSPLHFGNGTRLTVT.

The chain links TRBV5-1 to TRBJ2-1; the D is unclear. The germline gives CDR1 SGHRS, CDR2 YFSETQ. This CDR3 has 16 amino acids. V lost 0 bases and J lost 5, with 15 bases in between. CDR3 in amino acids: CASSLVDSPRHNEQFF. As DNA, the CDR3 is TGCGCCAGCAGCTTGGTGGATAGTCCCCGACACAATGAGCAGTTCTTC.

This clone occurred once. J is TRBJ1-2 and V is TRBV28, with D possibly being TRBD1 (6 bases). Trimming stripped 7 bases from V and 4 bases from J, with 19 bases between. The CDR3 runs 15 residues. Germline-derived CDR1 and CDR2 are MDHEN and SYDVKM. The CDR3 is CASTEFTTGAYGYTF. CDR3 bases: TGTGCCAGCACGGAGTTCACGACAGGTGCCTATGGCTACACCTTC.

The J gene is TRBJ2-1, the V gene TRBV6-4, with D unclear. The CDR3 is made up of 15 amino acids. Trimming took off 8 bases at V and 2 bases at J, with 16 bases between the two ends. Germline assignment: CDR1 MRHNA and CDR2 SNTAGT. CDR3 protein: CASSPLIGTYNEQFF. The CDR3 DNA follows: TGTGCCAGCTCCCCCTTGATAGGAACCTACAATGAGCAGTTCTTC.

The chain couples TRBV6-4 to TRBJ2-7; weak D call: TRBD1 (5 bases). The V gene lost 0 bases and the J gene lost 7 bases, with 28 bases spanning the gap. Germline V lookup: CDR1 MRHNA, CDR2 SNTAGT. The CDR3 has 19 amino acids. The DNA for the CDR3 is TGTGCCAGCAGTGACTCGATAGTCCTCCCAGGGATCAGGGTCGATGAGCAGTACTTC. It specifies CASSDSIVLPGIRVDEQYF.

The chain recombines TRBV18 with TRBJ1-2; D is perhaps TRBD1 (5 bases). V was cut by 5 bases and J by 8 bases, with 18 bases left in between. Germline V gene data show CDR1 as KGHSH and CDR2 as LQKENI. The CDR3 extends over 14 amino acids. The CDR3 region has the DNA TGTGCCAGCTCAGCGGGGCCCCAGCTATGGGGCTACACCTTC. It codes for CASSAGPQLWGYTF.

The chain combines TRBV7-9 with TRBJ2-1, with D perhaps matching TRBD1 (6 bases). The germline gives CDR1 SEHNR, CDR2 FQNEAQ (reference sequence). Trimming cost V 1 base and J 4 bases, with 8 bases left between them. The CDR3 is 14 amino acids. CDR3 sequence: CASSLGTAYNEQFF. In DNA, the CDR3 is TGTGCCAGCAGCTTAGGGACAGCTTACAATGAGCAGTTCTTC. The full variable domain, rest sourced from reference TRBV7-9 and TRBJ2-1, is DTGVSQNPRHKITKRGQNVTFRCDPISEHNRLYWYRQTLGQGPEFLTYFQNEAQLEKSRLLSDRFSAERPKGSFSTLEIQRTEQGDSAMYLCASSLGTAYNEQFFGPGTRLTVL.

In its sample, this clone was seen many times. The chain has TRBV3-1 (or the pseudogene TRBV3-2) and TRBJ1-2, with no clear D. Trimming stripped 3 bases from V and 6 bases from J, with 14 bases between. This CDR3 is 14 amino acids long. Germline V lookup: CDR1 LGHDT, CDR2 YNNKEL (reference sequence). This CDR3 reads CASSQRRRSHGYTF. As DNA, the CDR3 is TGTGCCAGCAGCCAGCGGAGAAGATCACATGGCTACACCTTC.

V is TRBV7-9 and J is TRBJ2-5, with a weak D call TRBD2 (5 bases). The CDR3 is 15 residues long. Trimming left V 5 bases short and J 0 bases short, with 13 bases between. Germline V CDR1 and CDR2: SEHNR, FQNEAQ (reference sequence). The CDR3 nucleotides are TGTGCCAGCAGCGAGGGCCAAACGTACCAAGAGACCCAGTACTTC. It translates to CASSEGQTYQETQYF.

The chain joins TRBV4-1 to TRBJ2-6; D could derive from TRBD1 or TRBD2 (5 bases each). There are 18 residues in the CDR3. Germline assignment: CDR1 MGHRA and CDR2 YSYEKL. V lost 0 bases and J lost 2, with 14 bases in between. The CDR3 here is CASSQEGTLTAGANVLTF. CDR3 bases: TGCGCCAGCAGCCAAGAAGGGACCCTTACCGCTGGGGCCAACGTCCTGACTTTC.

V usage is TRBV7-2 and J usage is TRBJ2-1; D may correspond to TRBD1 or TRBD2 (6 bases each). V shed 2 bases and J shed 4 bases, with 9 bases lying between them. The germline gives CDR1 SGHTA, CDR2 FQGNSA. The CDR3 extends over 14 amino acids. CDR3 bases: TGTGCCAGCAGCTTAAGGGGGGTATACAATGAGCAGTTCTTC. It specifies CASSLRGVYNEQFF.

CDR3 DNA sequence: TGTGCCACCAGTGACCCTCATACGCAGTATTTT. It yields the protein CATSDPHTQYF. The chain couples TRBV24-1 to TRBJ2-3; no clear D gene. There are 11 residues in the CDR3. Trimming removed 4 bases from V and 7 bases from J, with 5 bases in between. The germline V gene encodes CDR1 KGHDR and CDR2 SFDVKD.

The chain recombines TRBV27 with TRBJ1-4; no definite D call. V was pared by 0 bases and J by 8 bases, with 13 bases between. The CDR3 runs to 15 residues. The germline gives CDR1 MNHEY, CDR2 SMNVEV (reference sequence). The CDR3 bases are TGTGCCAGCAGTTTATCTACGGGGTTGGGGGAAAAACTGTTTTTT. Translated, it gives CASSLSTGLGEKLFF.

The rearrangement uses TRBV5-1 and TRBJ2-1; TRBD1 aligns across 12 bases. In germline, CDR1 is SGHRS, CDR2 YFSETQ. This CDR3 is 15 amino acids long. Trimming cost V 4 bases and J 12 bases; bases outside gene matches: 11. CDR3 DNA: TGCGCCAGCAGCCAGGGGACAGGGGGCTTAGATGGGCAGTTCTTC. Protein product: CASSQGTGGLDGQFF.

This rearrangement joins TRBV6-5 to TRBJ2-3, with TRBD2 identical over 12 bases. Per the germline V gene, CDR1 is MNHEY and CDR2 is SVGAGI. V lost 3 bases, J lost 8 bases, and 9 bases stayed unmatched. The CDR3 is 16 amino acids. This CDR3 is CASSYFLAGGPGTQYF. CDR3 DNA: TGTGCCAGCAGTTATTTTCTAGCGGGAGGGCCGGGTACGCAGTATTTT.

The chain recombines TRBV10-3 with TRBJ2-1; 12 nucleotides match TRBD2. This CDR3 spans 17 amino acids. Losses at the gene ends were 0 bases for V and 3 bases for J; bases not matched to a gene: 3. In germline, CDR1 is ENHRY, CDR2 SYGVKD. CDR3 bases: TGTGCCATCAGTGAGTCGACTAGCGGGGGAATCTACAATGAGCAGTTCTTC. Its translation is CAISESTSGGIYNEQFF.

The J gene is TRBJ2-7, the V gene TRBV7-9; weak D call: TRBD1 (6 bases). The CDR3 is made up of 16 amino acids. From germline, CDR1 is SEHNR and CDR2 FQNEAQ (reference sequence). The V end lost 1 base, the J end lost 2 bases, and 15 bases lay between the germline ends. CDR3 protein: CASSLVVRQDTYEQYF. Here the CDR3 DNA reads TGTGCCAGCAGCTTAGTGGTCCGACAGGATACCTACGAGCAGTACTTC.

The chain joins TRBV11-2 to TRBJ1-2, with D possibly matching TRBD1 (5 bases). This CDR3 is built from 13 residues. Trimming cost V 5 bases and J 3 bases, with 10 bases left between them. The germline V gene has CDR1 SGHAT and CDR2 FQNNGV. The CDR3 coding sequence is TGTGCCAGCAGCGCTCAGGGAGACTATGGCTACACCTTC. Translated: CASSAQGDYGYTF.

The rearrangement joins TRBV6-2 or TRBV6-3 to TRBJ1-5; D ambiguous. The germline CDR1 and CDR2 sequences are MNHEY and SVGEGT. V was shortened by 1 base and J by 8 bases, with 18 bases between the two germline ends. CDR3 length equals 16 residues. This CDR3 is CASSYLLDAIGEPQHF. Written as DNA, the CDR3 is TGTGCCAGCAGTTACTTACTTGACGCGATCGGGGAGCCCCAGCATTTT.